The following is a T cell receptor beta chain sequence with its context. As yet, its antigen is unknown. Quantitative 5'-RACE with molecular barcodes generated TCR beta libraries. Via MiXCR, TCRdb re-called the 5' RACE reads, giving one row per CDR3 protein. The table lists under 950,000 distinct CDR3 sequences, roughly 19% of them singletons. This specimen comes from a study of CD8 T cells in ankylosing spondylitis. Whole-study findings and limits: Blood from ankylosing spondylitis patients appeared to carry a characteristic roughly eight-variant TCR beta motif. Clones linked with disease were CD8+ and fairly uncommon in the peripheral blood. Significant enrichment of disease-linked clones was reportedly seen in matched ankylosing spondylitis synovial fluid. A number of the motif variants had already been described in reactive arthritis synovial fluid and blood.

Looked up from germline, CDR1 is SGHTA and CDR2 is FQGNSA. The CDR3 totals 17 residues. Trimming at V came to 1 base and at J to 6 bases, leaving 12 bases not matched to a gene. Sequencing was done on a sample of blood, either unsorted or a sorted T cell fraction (not recorded which). The source is a male donor with ankylosing spondylitis. The chain uses TRBV7-2 and TRBJ2-3; 8 nucleotides agree with TRBD2. CDR3 loop: CASSLVGAGRASDTQYF. The CDR3 DNA reads TGTGCCAGCAGCTTAGTCGGGGCCGGGAGGGCCTCGGATACGCAGTATTTT. Using reference TRBV7-2 and TRBJ2-3 for the parts outside the CDR3, the full variable domain is GAGVSQSPSNKVTEKGKDVELRCDPISGHTALYWYRQSLGQGLEFLIYFQGNSAPDKSGLPSDRFSAERTGGSVSTLTIQRTQQEDSAVYLCASSLVGAGRASDTQYFGPGTRLTVL.